This entry lists 31 T cell receptor beta chains sequenced from one sample in a study of sequential checkpoint blockade in melanoma. The treatment here: randomized to nivolumab then ipilimumab (arm A) or the reverse (arm B). Produced via immunoSEQ multiplex PCR; TCRdb's table is partial and in-frame only. Of 6,000 to 7,000 clones listed, less than 60% are singletons. The material was CD8+ T cells sorted from blood (inferred from file names), obtained from a patient given nivolumab and ipilimumab in sequence. These receptor sequences come from a human patient with melanoma. Some clones in this sample may be carry-over from other donors' samples.

The table lists this clone with a few counts. The rearrangement joins TRBV6-6 to TRBJ2-7, with 9 bases aligning to TRBD2. The ends lost 10 bases at V and 3 bases at J; junction bases unmatched: 10. The germline V gene encodes CDR1 MNHNY and CDR2 SVGAGI (reference sequence). This CDR3 is 14 amino acids long. CDR3 sequence: CAIKRGDNFYEQYF. The CDR3 nucleotides are TGTGCCATCAAGCGGGGGGACAACTTCTACGAGCAGTACTTC.

The rearrangement links TRBV27 to TRBJ1-1; possibly TRBD1 for D (5 bases). Germline V lookup: CDR1 MNHEY, CDR2 SMNVEV (reference sequence). V lost 5 bases, J lost 4 bases, and 11 bases lay in between. The CDR3 sequence is 13 residues long. In DNA, the CDR3 is TGTGCCAGCAGTGAAAGGGGTGGCACTGAAGCTTTCTTT. Amino acids: CASSERGGTEAFF.

V gene TRBV11-2 combines with J gene TRBJ1-4, with D tentatively TRBD1 (6 bases). The CDR3 sequence is 15 residues long. CDR1 is SGHAT, CDR2 FQNNGV, per germline. With 6 bases removed from V and 8 bases from J, the gap between germline ends came to 19 bases. The CDR3 DNA sequence: TGTGCCAGCAGACCACTCGGGGGGGCTTCCGAAAAACTGTTTTTT. Translated: CASRPLGGASEKLFF.

The rearrangement links TRBV7-8 to TRBJ1-1; tentatively, D is TRBD1 (6 bases). The V gene lost 5 bases and the J gene lost 4 bases, with 14 bases spanning the gap. This CDR3 is built from 14 residues. Looked up from germline, CDR1 is SGHVS and CDR2 is FQNEAQ. The CDR3 sequence is CASSLSGGGTEAFF. As DNA, the CDR3 is TGTGCCAGCAGCCTCAGTGGGGGCGGCACTGAAGCTTTCTTT.

On this clone itself: It differs at one base from a far larger clone, so likely a read error. V is TRBV4-3 and J is TRBJ1-1; D remains unclear. In germline, CDR1 is LGHNA, CDR2 YSLEER. Trimming cost V 5 bases and J 7 bases, with 11 bases left between them. This CDR3 is 12 amino acids long. CDR3 DNA: TGCGCCAGCAGCTTGAGAGGGAATGAAGCTTTCTTT. This encodes CASSLRGNEAFF.

This clone was seen more than once but under ten times. This chain links TRBV7-2 with TRBJ1-1; possible D gene TRBD1, 6 bases. The CDR3 sequence is 16 residues long. CDR1 and CDR2 from the germline V gene are SGHTA and FQGNSA. Trimming removed 5 bases from V and 1 base from J, with 17 bases in between. The chain's CDR3 is CASSVILQGTNTEAFF. CDR3 in DNA: TGTGCCAGCAGCGTCATATTACAGGGAACGAACACTGAAGCTTTCTTT. Using reference TRBV7-2 and TRBJ1-1 for the parts outside the CDR3, the full variable domain is GAGVSQSPSNKVTEKGKDVELRCDPISGHTALYWYRQSLGQGLEFLIYFQGNSAPDKSGLPSDRFSAERTGGSVSTLTIQRTQQEDSAVYLCASSVILQGTNTEAFFGQGTRLTVV.

This clone was detected only a few times. The chain combines TRBV7-9 with TRBJ2-1; D gene uncertain. CDR1 SEHNR and CDR2 FQNEAQ come from the germline V gene (reference sequence). Trimming stripped 1 base from V and 7 bases from J, with 5 bases between. The CDR3 is 12 amino acids. In nucleotides, the CDR3 is TGTGCCAGCAGCTTAGAGAGGAATGAGCAGTTCTTC. Protein: CASSLERNEQFF.

In this sample, this clone turned up a few times. The chain employs TRBV9 and TRBJ2-3, with D possibly matching TRBD2 (5 bases). This CDR3 has 15 amino acids. Per the germline V gene, CDR1 is SGDLS and CDR2 is YYNGEE. Trimming left V 3 bases short and J 0 bases short, with 11 bases between. The CDR3 here is CASSAYGLSTDTQYF. The CDR3 DNA reads TGTGCCAGCAGCGCCTACGGACTTAGCACAGATACGCAGTATTTT.

This chain links TRBV7-9 with TRBJ2-5; TRBD2 matches 9 bases. The DNA end is a closer match to TRBJ2-7, so the J assignment may be wrong. The CDR3 extends over 14 amino acids. CDR1 SEHNR and CDR2 FQNEAQ come from the germline V gene (reference sequence). The CDR3 sequence is CASSLGGGAYEQYF. In DNA form, the CDR3 reads TGTGCCAGCAGCTTAGGCGGGGGGGCCTACGAGCAGTACTTC.

J is TRBJ2-7 and V is TRBV2; D gene uncertain. Trimming pared 3 bases from V and 3 bases from J, leaving 12 bases between. Germline V gene sequence: CDR1 SNHLY, CDR2 FYNNEI. The CDR3 extends over 14 amino acids. The CDR3 protein is CASSDQDVLYEQYF. In nucleotides, the CDR3 is TGTGCCAGCAGTGACCAGGATGTCCTCTACGAGCAGTACTTC.

The chain couples TRBV5-3 to TRBJ1-3; D unclear. TRBV5-3 is treated as an ORF (open reading frame) with a function not yet certain. This CDR3 contains 15 residues. The germline V and J ends were trimmed by 4 bases and 0 bases, with 11 bases remaining between them. CDR3 coding DNA: TGTGCCAGAAGCGCCTTTAGCGCCTCTGGAAACACCATATATTTT. Translating it yields CARSAFSASGNTIYF.

This clone is medium-sized by share. This chain connects TRBV4-3 to TRBJ1-3; D is possibly TRBD1 (5 bases). The CDR3 runs 15 residues. CDR1 is LGHNA, CDR2 YSLEER, per germline. Trimming shortened V by 9 bases and J by 0 bases, and 15 bases separated the two germline ends. The CDR3 nucleotides read TGCGCCAGTTCGGGCGGGACCGCCTCTGGAAACACCATATATTTT. It encodes CASSGGTASGNTIYF.

This clone has a handful of counts. CDR3 DNA sequence: TGTGCCAGCAGCCAAGAGGAGGCGCTTCCCTACGAGCAGTACTTC. Amino acid sequence: CASSQEEALPYEQYF. This chain joins TRBV14 and TRBJ2-7; perhaps TRBD2 as D (5 bases). Looked up from germline, CDR1 is SGHDN and CDR2 is FVKESK. With 0 bases removed from V and 2 bases from J, the gap between germline ends came to 11 bases. The CDR3 is 15 amino acids. Full variable domain (outside the CDR3, taken from reference TRBV14 and TRBJ2-7): EAGVTQFPSHSVIEKGQTVTLRCDPISGHDNLYWYRRVMGKEIKFLLHFVKESKQDESGMPNNRFLAERTGGTYSTLKVQPAELEDSGVYFCASSQEEALPYEQYFGPGTRLTVT.

The chain has TRBV7-8 and TRBJ1-2; TRBD1 agrees at 8 bases. This CDR3 has 14 residues. Germline CDR1 reads SGHVS; CDR2 reads FQNEAQ. With V trimmed by 8 bases and J by 6 bases, 11 bases remained unmatched. This CDR3 reads CASALDYRGNGYTF. The CDR3 DNA reads as TGTGCCAGCGCTTTAGATTACAGGGGGAATGGCTACACCTTC.

The sample holds a few counts of this clone. This rearrangement joins TRBV11-2 to TRBJ2-7; possible D gene TRBD1, 7 bases. CDR3 length: 17 residues. Germline V CDR1 and CDR2: SGHAT, FQNNGV. Trimming pared 1 base from V and 2 bases from J, leaving 18 bases between. The CDR3, as DNA: TGTGCCAGCAGCTTAGGGAGGGGGCAGTCCGGCGCCTACGAGCAGTACTTC. It translates to CASSLGRGQSGAYEQYF.

The sample holds a few counts of this clone. The V call is TRBV7-2, the J call TRBJ2-7; 8 bases map to TRBD1. Germline V gives CDR1 SGHTA, CDR2 FQGNSA. V was clipped by 1 base and J by 6 bases; unmatched bases: 8. CDR3 length equals 15 residues. CDR3 region: CASSLVVGRGREQYF. The CDR3 DNA is TGTGCCAGCAGCTTAGTAGTGGGCAGGGGGCGCGAGCAGTACTTC.

The chain uses TRBV28 and TRBJ2-7, with D perhaps matching TRBD1 (6 bases). Trimming shortened V by 6 bases and J by 3 bases, and 15 bases separated the two germline ends. This CDR3 contains 14 residues. CDR1 and CDR2 (germline): MDHEN, SYDVKM. This chain's CDR3 is CASRVGLDSYEQYF. The CDR3 DNA sequence: TGTGCCAGCAGAGTAGGCTTGGACAGCTACGAGCAGTACTTC.

The chain joins TRBV18 to TRBJ1-1; D uncertain. The V gene's germline CDR1 is KGHSH and CDR2 LQKENI. CDR3 length: 13 residues. Trimming took 6 bases from V and 3 from J, leaving 11 bases between them. The CDR3 region has the DNA TGTGCCAGCTCCCCCCCTCCCGACACTGAAGCTTTCTTT. This codes for CASSPPPDTEAFF.

The CDR3 reads CASSLTRTVEAFF. CDR3 sequence (DNA): TGTGCCAGCAGCTTAACCAGGACAGTTGAAGCTTTCTTT. The rearrangement joins TRBV11-1 to TRBJ1-1; a weak D match, TRBD1 (6 bases). CDR3 size: 13 residues. Germline-derived CDR1 and CDR2 are SGHAT and FQDESV (reference sequence). V was shortened by 2 bases and J by 7 bases, with 11 bases between the two germline ends.

V and J are TRBV7-2 and TRBJ2-7; 10 positions agree with TRBD2. Germline V gene sequence: CDR1 SGHTA, CDR2 FQGNSA. V trimming: 4 bases; J trimming: 2 bases; junction bases outside the gene matches: 8. The CDR3 consists of 16 residues. CDR3 coding DNA: TGTGCCAGCAGCTCGGTAGCGGGGGGTAAGACCTACGAGCAGTACTTC. Translation: CASSSVAGGKTYEQYF.

Relative to its sample, this clone is medium-sized. V gene TRBV7-3 combines with J gene TRBJ1-1; D is ambiguous. CDR1 and CDR2 from the germline V gene are SGHTA and FQGTGA. Trimming removed 5 bases from V and 1 base from J, with 8 bases in between. CDR3 length equals 13 residues. DNA of the CDR3: TGTGCCAGCAGCGCGAACAGGAACACTGAAGCTTTCTTT. Protein sequence: CASSANRNTEAFF.

The chain is built from TRBV2 and TRBJ1-2; possibly TRBD1 for D (6 bases). This CDR3 is built from 14 residues. Germline assignment: CDR1 SNHLY and CDR2 FYNNEI. Deletions cut 5 bases from V and 2 bases from J, with 12 bases between. The DNA for the CDR3 is TGTGCCAGCAGTACTCCTGACAGGAACTATGGCTACACCTTC. As protein: CASSTPDRNYGYTF.

This clone was observed a handful of times. The chain is built from TRBV11-3 and TRBJ2-1, with TRBD1 identical over 7 bases. The V segment lost 5 bases and the J segment 3 bases; nucleotides outside the gene matches: 1. CDR1 and CDR2 from the germline V gene are SGHNT and YENEEA. This CDR3 spans 13 amino acids. CDR3 nucleotides: TGTGCCAGCAGCCGGGACAGCTACAATGAGCAGTTCTTC. The encoded protein is CASSRDSYNEQFF.

This clone is judged medium-sized. The J gene is TRBJ1-5, the V gene TRBV4-1; weak D call: TRBD1 (6 bases). Trimming shortened V by 1 base and J by 0 bases, and 10 bases separated the two germline ends. Germline CDR1 and CDR2: MGHRA and YSYEKL. The CDR3 has 16 amino acids. CDR3 DNA sequence: TGCGCCAGCAGCCAAGGGGGGGGCTATAGCAATCAGCCCCAGCATTTT. This translates into CASSQGGGYSNQPQHF.

This rearrangement joins TRBV9 to TRBJ1-5; a weak D match, TRBD1 (5 bases). Germline lookup yields CDR1 SGDLS and CDR2 YYNGEE. Trimming stripped 0 bases from V and 6 bases from J, with 16 bases between. The CDR3 loop spans 16 amino acids. The CDR3 region is CASSVAGLICSQPQHF. For the CDR3, the DNA is TGTGCCAGCAGCGTAGCGGGACTAATTTGCAGTCAGCCCCAGCATTTT.

In this sample, this clone turned up a few times. Mismatch with germline at one junction end may stem from a read error. The chain links TRBV9 to TRBJ2-7; D may be TRBD2 (5 bases). The germline V gene encodes CDR1 SGDLS and CDR2 YYNGEE. The CDR3 runs to 15 residues. For the CDR3, the DNA is TGCGCCAGCAGCCGGGGAGAGAGCAGTCCCTACGAGCAGTACTTC. Amino acids: CASSRGESSPYEQYF.

The V gene is TRBV7-9, the J gene TRBJ2-7, with TRBD1 as a possible D gene (6 bases). V lost 0 bases and J 2 bases, leaving 8 bases between the germline ends. This CDR3 spans 14 amino acids. Germline loops: CDR1 SEHNR, CDR2 FQNEAQ (reference sequence). This chain's CDR3 is CASSLAGAPYEQYF. The CDR3 nucleotides read TGTGCCAGCAGCTTAGCGGGGGCTCCCTACGAGCAGTACTTC.

In the case of this clone: This likely came from a read error, as a far larger clone is one base away. This sequence joins TRBV13 and TRBJ2-7; 9 bases are shared with TRBD1. The length of the CDR3 is 14 residues. J was trimmed by 4 bases and V by 5 bases; bases with no gene match: 6. Germline assignment: CDR1 PRHDT and CDR2 FYEKMQ (reference sequence). This CDR3 is CASSPGQGTYEQYF. In DNA, the CDR3 is TGTGCCAGCAGCCCCGGACAGGGGACGTACGAGCAGTACTTC.

This clone has only a few counts. J is TRBJ2-7 and V is TRBV28; 7 nucleotides line up with TRBD1. The CDR3 has 16 amino acids. In germline, CDR1 is MDHEN, CDR2 SYDVKM. J gave up 2 bases and V 3 bases, and 10 bases lay outside the gene matches. The CDR3 region is CASSLTPTGNTYEQYF. The CDR3 bases are TGTGCCAGCAGTTTGACCCCGACAGGGAATACCTACGAGCAGTACTTC.

The chain links TRBV2 to TRBJ2-7; D possibly corresponds to TRBD2 (6 bases). Germline V gives CDR1 SNHLY, CDR2 FYNNEI. The CDR3 loop spans 14 amino acids. Trimming took off 7 bases at V and 0 bases at J, with 13 bases between the two ends. In nucleotides, the CDR3 is TGTGCCAGCATCGGGACTGCCGGCTCCTACGAGCAGTACTTC. Its protein is CASIGTAGSYEQYF. Supplemented by reference TRBV2 and TRBJ2-7, the full variable domain reads EPEVTQTPSHQVTQMGQEVILRCVPISNHLYFYWYRQILGQKVEFLVSFYNNEISEKSEIFDDQFSVERPDGSNFTLKIRSTKLEDSAMYFCASIGTAGSYEQYFGPGTRLTVT.

By share, this clone counts as medium-sized (0.01 to 0.1%). The J gene is TRBJ1-4, the V gene TRBV18; 9 nucleotides line up with TRBD1. The CDR3 covers 15 residues. Germline loops: CDR1 KGHSH, CDR2 LQKENI. V gave up 2 bases and J gave up 8 bases; unmatched junction bases: 6. For the CDR3, the DNA is TGTGCCAGCTCACCAGGTGGGACAGGGTACGAAAAACTGTTTTTT. It specifies CASSPGGTGYEKLFF.